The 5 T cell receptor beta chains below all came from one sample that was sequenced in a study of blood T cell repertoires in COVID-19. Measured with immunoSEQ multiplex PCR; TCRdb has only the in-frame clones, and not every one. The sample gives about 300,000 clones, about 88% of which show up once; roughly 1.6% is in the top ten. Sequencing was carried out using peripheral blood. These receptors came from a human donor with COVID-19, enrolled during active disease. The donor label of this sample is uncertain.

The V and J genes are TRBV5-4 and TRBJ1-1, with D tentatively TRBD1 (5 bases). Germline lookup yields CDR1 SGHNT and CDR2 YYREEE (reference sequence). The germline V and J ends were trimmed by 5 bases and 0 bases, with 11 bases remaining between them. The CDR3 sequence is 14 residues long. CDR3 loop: CASREDRLNTEAFF. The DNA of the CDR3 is TGTGCCAGCAGGGAAGACAGACTGAACACTGAAGCTTTCTTT.

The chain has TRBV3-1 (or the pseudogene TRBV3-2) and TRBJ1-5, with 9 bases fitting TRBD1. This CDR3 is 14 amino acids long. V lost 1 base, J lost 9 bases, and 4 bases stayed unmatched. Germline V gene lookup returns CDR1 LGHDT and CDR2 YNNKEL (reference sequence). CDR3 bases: TGTGCCAGCAGCCAAGGACAGGGGGGAAGGCCCCAGCATTTT. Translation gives CASSQGQGGRPQHF.

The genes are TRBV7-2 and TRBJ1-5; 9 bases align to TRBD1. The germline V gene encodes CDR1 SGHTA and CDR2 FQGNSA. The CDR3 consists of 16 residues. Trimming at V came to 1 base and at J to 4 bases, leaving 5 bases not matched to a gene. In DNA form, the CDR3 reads TGTGCCAGCAGCTTAGTCCGGACAGGGGCTAATCAGCCCCAGCATTTT. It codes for CASSLVRTGANQPQHF.

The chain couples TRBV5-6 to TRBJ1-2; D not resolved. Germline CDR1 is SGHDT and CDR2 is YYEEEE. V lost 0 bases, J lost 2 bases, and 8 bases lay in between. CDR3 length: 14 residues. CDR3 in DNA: TGTGCCAGCAGCTTGGCCAACGCGAACTATGGCTACACCTTC. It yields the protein CASSLANANYGYTF.

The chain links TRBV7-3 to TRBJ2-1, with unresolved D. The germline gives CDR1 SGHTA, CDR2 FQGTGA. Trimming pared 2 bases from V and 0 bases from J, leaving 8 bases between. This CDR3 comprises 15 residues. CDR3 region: CASSLDFSSYNEQFF. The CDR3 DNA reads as TGTGCCAGCAGCTTAGACTTTTCCTCCTACAATGAGCAGTTCTTC.